The subject of this entry is one T cell receptor beta chain. Its antigen remains unknown. PCR used 60 Vbeta primers and 13 Jbeta primers. Data came from immunoSEQ multiplex PCR; TCRdb stores just in-frame clones and leaves some out. The table has about 160,000 clones, around 80% seen once. These data come from a study of cytomegalovirus exposure and HLA in healthy donors. The study's findings and limits: In a later analysis, DRB1 alleles had the most associated TCRs; HLA-C alleles the fewest. Earlier results showed most TCR beta V segments being productive about 87% or about 30% of the time.

The CDR3 extends over 16 amino acids. CDR1 is LNHNV, CDR2 YYDKDF, per germline (reference sequence). V gave up 1 base and J gave up 6 bases; unmatched junction bases: 8. This clonotype was sampled from a woman under 40 in good health and CMV-seropositive. The chain is built from TRBV15 and TRBJ2-1, with 8 bases that match TRBD2. Input material: PBMCs. Here the CDR3 reads CATSRVGGVFVNEQFF. CDR3 nucleotide sequence: TGTGCCACCAGCAGAGTCGGGGGGGTTTTTGTCAATGAGCAGTTCTTC.